This T cell receptor (beta chain) emerged from a study of PD-1 blockade in classical Hodgkin lymphoma. Here immunoSEQ multiplex PCR was the method, and the copy in TCRdb shows in-frame clones only, minus some. This table has roughly 13,000 clones, around 85% appearing once. No patient escaped relapse after autologous stem cell transplantation, and brentuximab vedotin exposure varied. J was trimmed by 1 base and V by 1 base; bases with no gene match: 1. The CDR3 extends over 15 amino acids. Per the germline V gene, CDR1 is LNHNV and CDR2 is YYDKDF (reference sequence). The material was peripheral blood mononuclear cells (PBMCs), obtained at baseline. The receptor comes from a human donor with classical Hodgkin lymphoma. The V call is TRBV15, the J call TRBJ2-5; 9 nucleotides agree with TRBD1. CDR3 sequence: CATSRVTGGQETQYF. In nucleotides, the CDR3 is TGTGCCACCAGCAGAGTGACAGGGGGCCAAGAGACCCAGTACTTC.